Below, one TCR beta chain is given with its context. There is no known antigen for this receptor. No much larger clone is present one base from it, and per-base qualities are unavailable. In this study, focal radiation therapy paired with CTLA-4 blockade (ipilimumab) was tested in patients who had chemo-refractory metastatic non-small-cell lung cancer. The data originate from a study of radiotherapy plus CTLA-4 blockade in lung cancer listed by TCRdb under 2018. About the full investigation: Among the enrolled patients, 18% had an objective response, and about 29% reached disease control. Results the study describes overall, beyond this receptor: Increased serum interferon-beta after radiation, together with early dynamic changes in blood T cell clones, were reported to be the strongest predictors of response. After treatment with radiotherapy and ipilimumab, TCR clones that originated in tumors expanded in peripheral blood.

Library creation used the immunoSEQ multiplex PCR assay. This is the immuneACCESS table as TCRdb keeps it, with only in-frame sequences that have V and J called. A part of the clones is gone; compared with another copy, unresolved V genes explain less than half, and the rest is unexplained. The table for this sample lists fewer than 35,000 clones; around 75% of them were counted only once. In total, the top ten clones hold roughly 14% of the sample. In the germline V gene (reference sequence), CDR1 corresponds to SGHNT and CDR2 to YYREEE. Counted from cysteine to phenylalanine, this CDR3 has 16 amino acids. Only the CDR3 region is kept as DNA, spanning 48 bases read in frame from base 1. The germline V end is reduced by 4 bases and the J end by 2 bases; junction bases left unmatched: 10.

This receptor was obtained from a human donor with non-small cell lung cancer that progressed on radiotherapy plus ipilimumab. The chain is assembled from TRBV5-4 and TRBJ1-1; 8 central nucleotides agree with TRBD1. The source was peripheral blood, collected from a patient treated with radiotherapy plus ipilimumab. The CDR3 corresponds to CASSPGQGGGNTEAFF. In nucleotides, the sequence is TGTGCCAGCAGCCCAGGACAGGGAGGGGGAAACACTGAAGCTTTCTTT.